The 11 T cell receptor beta chains given below trace back to one sample, sequenced in a study of T cells generated in artificial thymic organoids. TCRalpha and TCRbeta libraries were amplified separately by semi-nested PCR with TRAC or TRBC reverse primers. TCRdb used MiXCR to reprocess the 5' RACE reads, holding one entry per CDR3 protein. The table lists about 8,000 distinct CDR3 sequences, more than 20% of them singletons. The organoids combined MS5 murine stromal cells carrying human DLL1 with human hematopoietic stem and progenitor cells. The seeding cells were CD34+CD3- hematopoietic stem and progenitor cells purified by FACS to remove T cells. The antigens these receptors bind are not known. Sequenced sample: naive CD8+ T cells grown in artificial thymic organoids from cord blood stem and progenitor cells. Stated subset: CD3+TCRalphabeta+CD8SP T cells; for blood, CD45RO-CCR7+ naive CD8+ T cells. These receptors originate from a human donor who gave cord blood stem cells for thymic organoid culture, a cardiac surgery patient who gave postnatal thymus, or a blood donor (not recorded which).

Judged by abundance, this clonotype is medium-sized. The chain uses TRBV7-9 and TRBJ2-1, with 13 bases aligning to TRBD2. Trimming removed 8 bases from V and 3 bases from J; junction bases left unmatched: 4. CDR1 and CDR2 (germline): SEHNR, FQNEAQ (reference sequence). This CDR3 is 15 amino acids long. The DNA for the CDR3 is TGTGCCAGCCGGACTAGCGGGGGACGCTACAATGAGCAGTTCTTC. Translated: CASRTSGGRYNEQFF.

This chain connects TRBV9 to TRBJ2-3, with D tentatively TRBD1 (6 bases). The germline CDR1 and CDR2 sequences are SGDLS and YYNGEE. The CDR3 spans 15 residues. The V gene lost 2 bases and the J gene lost 5 bases, with 15 bases spanning the gap. For the CDR3, the DNA is TGTGCCAGCAGCGTCGCCGGGACAACAAAAGATACGCAGTATTTT. It encodes CASSVAGTTKDTQYF.

This clonotype is labeled medium-sized (0.01 to 0.1%). This chain connects TRBV10-3 to TRBJ2-5; D call uncertain. This CDR3 has 14 amino acids. Per germline, CDR1 ENHRY and CDR2 SYGVKD. With 6 bases removed from V and 1 base from J, the gap between germline ends came to 12 bases. CDR3 region: CAIRSGVPQETQYF. The CDR3 DNA reads as TGTGCCATCAGGAGTGGGGTCCCCCAAGAGACCCAGTACTTC.

This chain links TRBV5-1 with TRBJ2-5, with D tentatively TRBD1 (5 bases). V lost 0 bases and J 3 bases, leaving 12 bases between the germline ends. The CDR3 contains 15 residues. CDR1 SGHRS and CDR2 YFSETQ come from the germline V gene. DNA of the CDR3: TGCGCCAGCAGCTTGGTCCAGGGCAGAGAAGAGACCCAGTACTTC. Protein product: CASSLVQGREETQYF.

The chain joins TRBV5-1 to TRBJ2-4, with D maybe TRBD2 (6 bases). The CDR3 is 16 amino acids. The germline V and J ends were trimmed by 4 bases and 0 bases, with 14 bases remaining between them. Germline V gives CDR1 SGHRS, CDR2 YFSETQ. The CDR3 is CASSACGVGAKNIQYF. The CDR3 region has the DNA TGCGCCAGCAGCGCCTGCGGGGTAGGAGCCAAAAACATTCAGTACTTC.

The genes are TRBV10-3 and TRBJ2-5, with D tentatively TRBD1 or TRBD2 (5 bases each). The CDR3 is made up of 13 amino acids. Germline loops: CDR1 ENHRY, CDR2 SYGVKD. V was cut by 5 bases and J by 4 bases, with 11 bases left in between. In DNA, the CDR3 is TGTGCCATCAGTTCCCGGGGCCGAGAGACCCAGTACTTC. As protein: CAISSRGRETQYF.

This clonotype has more than one count but fewer than ten. This chain links TRBV10-2 with TRBJ2-7, with TRBD1 matching 9 bases. J gave up 2 bases and V 6 bases, and 17 bases lay outside the gene matches. Germline CDR1 and CDR2: WSHSY and SAAADI. The CDR3 covers 18 residues. CDR3 sequence (DNA): TGCGCCAGCAGCCCCCCAGGACAGGGGCCCCATCGGACCTACGAGCAGTACTTC. This sequence encodes CASSPPGQGPHRTYEQYF.

Concerning this clonotype itself: One junction end does not reproduce the germline sequence, and a read error may be involved. The chain employs TRBV5-1 and TRBJ1-2, with D perhaps TRBD1 (5 bases). This CDR3 has 12 amino acids. Per germline, CDR1 SGHRS and CDR2 YFSETQ. The CDR3 nucleotides are TGCGCCAGCCACAGGAGCTATTATGGCTGCACCTTC. It translates to CASHRSYYGCTF.

The chain couples TRBV6-5 to TRBJ2-3; D might be TRBD2 (6 bases). The CDR3 covers 13 residues. Trimming cost V 4 bases and J 1 base, with 6 bases left between them. Germline V gives CDR1 MNHEY, CDR2 SVGAGI. The CDR3 DNA reads TGTGCCAGCAGTTGCGGGGGCACAGATACGCAGTATTTT. It translates to CASSCGGTDTQYF.

The chain links TRBV7-4 to TRBJ2-5; 15 bases are shared with TRBD2. The V gene's germline CDR1 is SGHVT and CDR2 SQSDAQ. The V and J ends lost 5 bases and 4 bases, in that order; junction bases with no gene match: 20. The CDR3 has 21 amino acids. CDR3 nucleotides: TGTGCCAGCAGCGGACCGGGACTAGCGGGGGGCATTACCCAAGGAGGAGAGACCCAGTACTTC. This gives the protein CASSGPGLAGGITQGGETQYF.

Concerning this clonotype itself: A read error may produce the germline difference seen at one junction end. V usage is TRBV6-5 and J usage is TRBJ1-5, with 9 bases matching TRBD1. Germline V CDR1 and CDR2: MNHEY, SVGAGI. The CDR3 has 14 amino acids. CDR3 in amino acids: CTSSDRGGNQPQHF. The CDR3 DNA reads as TGTACCAGCAGTGACAGGGGGGGCAATCAGCCCCAGCATTTT.